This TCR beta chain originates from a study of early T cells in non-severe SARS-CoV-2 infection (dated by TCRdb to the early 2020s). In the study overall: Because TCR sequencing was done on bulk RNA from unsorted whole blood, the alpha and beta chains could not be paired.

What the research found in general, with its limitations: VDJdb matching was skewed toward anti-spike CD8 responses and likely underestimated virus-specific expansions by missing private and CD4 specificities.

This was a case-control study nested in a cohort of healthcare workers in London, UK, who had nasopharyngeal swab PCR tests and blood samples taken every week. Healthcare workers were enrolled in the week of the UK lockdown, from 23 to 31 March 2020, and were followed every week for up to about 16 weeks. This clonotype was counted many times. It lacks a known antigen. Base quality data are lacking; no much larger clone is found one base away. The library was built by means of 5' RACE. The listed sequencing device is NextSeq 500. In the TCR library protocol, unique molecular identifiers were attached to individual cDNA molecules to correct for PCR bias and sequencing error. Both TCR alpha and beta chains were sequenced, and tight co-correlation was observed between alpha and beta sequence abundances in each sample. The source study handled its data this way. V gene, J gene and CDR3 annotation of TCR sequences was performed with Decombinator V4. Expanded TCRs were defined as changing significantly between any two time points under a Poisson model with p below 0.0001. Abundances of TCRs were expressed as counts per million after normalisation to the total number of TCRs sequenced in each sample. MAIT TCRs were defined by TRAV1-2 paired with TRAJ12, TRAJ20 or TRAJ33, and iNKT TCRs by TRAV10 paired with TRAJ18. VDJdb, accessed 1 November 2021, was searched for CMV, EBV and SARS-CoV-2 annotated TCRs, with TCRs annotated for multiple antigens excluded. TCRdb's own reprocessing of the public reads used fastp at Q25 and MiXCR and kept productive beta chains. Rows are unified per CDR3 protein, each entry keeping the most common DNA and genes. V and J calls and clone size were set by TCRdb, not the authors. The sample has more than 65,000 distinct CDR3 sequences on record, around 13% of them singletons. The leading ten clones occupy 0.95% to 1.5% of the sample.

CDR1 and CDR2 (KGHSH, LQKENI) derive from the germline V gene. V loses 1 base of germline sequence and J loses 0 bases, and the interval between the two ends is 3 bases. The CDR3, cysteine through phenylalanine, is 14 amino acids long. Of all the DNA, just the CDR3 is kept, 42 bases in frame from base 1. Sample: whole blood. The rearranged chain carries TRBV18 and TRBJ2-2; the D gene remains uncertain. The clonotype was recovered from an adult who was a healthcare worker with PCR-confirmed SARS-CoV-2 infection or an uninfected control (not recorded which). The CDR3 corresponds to CASSPRTNTGELFF. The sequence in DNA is TGTGCCAGCTCACCACGTACGAACACCGGGGAGCTGTTTTTT. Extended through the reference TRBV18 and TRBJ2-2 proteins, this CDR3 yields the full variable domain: NAGVMQNPRHLVRRRGQEARLRCSPMKGHSHVYWYRQLPEEGLKFMVYLQKENIIDESGMPKERFSAEFPKEGPSILRIQQVVRGDSAAYFCASSPRTNTGELFFGEGSRLTVL.